The entry that follows covers one T cell receptor beta chain sequence. Its target is not known. Profiled with immunoSEQ multiplex PCR; TCRdb holds only in-frame clones, not every one. The sample has about 24,000 clones, 75% to 90% seen once. Germline V gene data show CDR1 as SGHRS and CDR2 as YFSETQ. V lost 5 bases to trimming and J lost 3 bases, with 12 bases between them. This CDR3 spans 13 amino acids. This entry is derived from a study of OX40 agonist ivuxolimab in advanced cancers. Study observations and caveats: The 0.1-3.0 mg/kg partial responders had among the lowest clonal expansion.

The clonotype comes from an adult with an advanced solid tumor such as melanoma, head and neck, liver or kidney cancer. The chain recombines TRBV5-1 with TRBJ2-7; TRBD2 is a possible D gene (6 bases). Sequenced material: CD4+ or CD8+ T cells sorted from blood, taken in a trial of the OX40 agonist ivuxolimab. In DNA form, the CDR3 reads TGCGCCAGCAGGGGAGCGGGCAGCTACGAGCAGTACTTC. Translating it yields CASRGAGSYEQYF.